The 28 T cell receptor beta chains reported below all come from one sample, sequenced in a study of blood T cell repertoires in COVID-19. Assay: immunoSEQ multiplex PCR; the TCRdb copy retains only in-frame clones and omits some. The sample consists of about 350,000 clones, 88% of them appearing once. The sequencing sample was made of PBMCs or T cells enriched from blood (not recorded which). The receptors were gathered from a woman in her thirties who had been exposed to COVID-19.

V and J are TRBV5-1 and TRBJ2-2; D not resolved. The CDR3 length is 14 residues. The V end was cut by 3 bases, the J end by 0 bases, with 6 bases between. Germline CDR1 and CDR2: SGHRS and YFSETQ. This CDR3 is CASSSVANTGELFF. Here the CDR3 DNA reads TGCGCCAGCAGCTCGGTAGCGAACACCGGGGAGCTGTTTTTT.

The chain has TRBV2 and TRBJ1-2; no clear D gene. Deletions cut 4 bases from V and 4 bases from J, with 10 bases between. The CDR3 loop spans 13 amino acids. Germline loops: CDR1 SNHLY, CDR2 FYNNEI. The CDR3, as DNA: TGTGCCAGCAGTGGAACCCGAGTCTATGGCTACACCTTC. It codes for CASSGTRVYGYTF.

The rearrangement uses TRBV2 and TRBJ1-5, with D possibly matching TRBD1 (5 bases). The germline V and J ends were trimmed by 1 base and 7 bases, with 17 bases remaining between them. Germline CDR1 and CDR2: SNHLY and FYNNEI. CDR3 length: 16 residues. Written as DNA, the CDR3 is TGTGCCAGCAGTGAAGGGTACCTTGGGGCGGGACAGCCCCAGCATTTT. Protein: CASSEGYLGAGQPQHF.

The gene calls are TRBV5-1 and TRBJ2-2; 8 bases match TRBD1. Trimming at V came to 4 bases and at J to 0 bases, leaving 5 bases not matched to a gene. CDR3 length: 16 residues. Germline assignment: CDR1 SGHRS and CDR2 YFSETQ. CDR3 sequence reads: CASSRGTGSNTGELFF. As DNA, the CDR3 is TGCGCCAGCAGCCGGGGGACAGGATCGAACACCGGGGAGCTGTTTTTT.

V gene TRBV15 combines with J gene TRBJ1-6; D is possibly TRBD1 (6 bases). This CDR3 comprises 18 residues. CDR1 LNHNV and CDR2 YYDKDF come from the germline V gene (reference sequence). Trimming left V 1 base short and J 8 bases short, with 21 bases between. The CDR3 DNA reads as TGTGCCACCAGCAGAGCCTCAGTTTACAGGGTCCCAGATTCACCCCTCCACTTT. Translating gives CATSRASVYRVPDSPLHF.

The rearrangement links TRBV20-1 to TRBJ2-2; D is undetermined. Germline V gene sequence: CDR1 DFQATT, CDR2 SNEGSKA (reference sequence). The CDR3 totals 14 residues. The V end was cut by 5 bases, the J end by 1 base, with 11 bases between. In DNA form, the CDR3 reads TGCAGTGCTGGTGAGACTCTGAACACCGGGGAGCTGTTTTTT. It encodes CSAGETLNTGELFF.

The CDR3 nucleotides read TGTGCCAGTAGTATCCAGAAGGGGGCGGTTAATGAAAAACTGTTTTTT. It encodes CASSIQKGAVNEKLFF. The chain couples TRBV19 to TRBJ1-4, with 7 bases fitting TRBD1. With V trimmed by 3 bases and J by 4 bases, 8 bases remained unmatched. CDR1 is LNHDA, CDR2 SQIVND, per germline (reference sequence). This CDR3 is 16 amino acids long. Combining the CDR3 with reference TRBV19 and TRBJ1-4 gives the whole variable domain DGGITQSPKYLFRKEGQNVTLSCEQNLNHDAMYWYRQDPGQGLRLIYYSQIVNDFQKGDIAEGYSVSREKKESFPLTVTSAQKNPTAFYLCASSIQKGAVNEKLFFGSGTQLSVL.

This clone showed up just a few times. The V and J genes are TRBV25-1 and TRBJ2-7, with D perhaps TRBD1 (6 bases). V was shortened by 3 bases and J by 2 bases, with 14 bases between the two germline ends. The CDR3 is 15 residues long. The germline V gene encodes CDR1 MGHDK and CDR2 SYGVNS. This CDR3 is CASSDLSRDTYEQYF. The CDR3 coding sequence is TGTGCCAGCAGTGATCTCTCCCGGGACACCTACGAGCAGTACTTC.

The rearrangement joins TRBV18 to TRBJ2-4; possibly TRBD1 for D (6 bases). The CDR3 contains 15 residues. Germline CDR1 reads KGHSH; CDR2 reads LQKENI. With 5 bases removed from V and 0 bases from J, the gap between germline ends came to 11 bases. The CDR3 DNA is TGTGCCAGCTCAACGTCCAGGGGAGCCAAAAACATTCAGTACTTC. The encoded protein is CASSTSRGAKNIQYF.

This chain uses TRBV27 with TRBJ2-7, with 11 bases lining up with TRBD2. The V gene end was trimmed by 9 bases and the J gene end by 3 bases; junction bases not matched to a gene: 7. Per germline, CDR1 MNHEY and CDR2 SMNVEV (reference sequence). The CDR3 extends over 14 amino acids. CDR3 bases: TGTGCCAGTAGAGGGACTAGCGGCCTCTACGAGCAGTACTTC. It encodes CASRGTSGLYEQYF.

Notes on this clone: This sample also contains other DNA sequences that code for the same CDR3. The CDR3 here is CASRNRDKNTEAFF. CDR3 in DNA: TGTGCCAGCAGAAACCGGGACAAGAACACTGAAGCTTTCTTT. The chain is built from TRBV7-9 and TRBJ1-1; possibly TRBD1 for D (6 bases). The CDR3 loop spans 14 amino acids. Per the germline V gene, CDR1 is SEHNR and CDR2 is FQNEAQ (reference sequence). The V end lost 6 bases, the J end lost 1 base, and 12 bases lay between the germline ends.

The chain combines TRBV9 with TRBJ2-6, with 8 bases aligning to TRBD1. CDR3 length: 19 amino acids. The J segment lost 0 bases and the V segment lost 0 bases, leaving 8 bases of the junction unmatched. The germline CDR1 and CDR2 sequences are SGDLS and YYNGEE. Written as DNA, the CDR3 is TGTGCCAGCAGCGTAGGAGCGAGACAGGGGACCTCTGGGGCCAACGTCCTGACTTTC. This translates into CASSVGARQGTSGANVLTF.

In regard to this clone: The junction differs from germline at one of its ends, possibly a read error. The chain is built from TRBV7-7 and TRBJ1-2, with 10 bases aligning to TRBD1. CDR1 SSHAT and CDR2 FNYEAQ come from the germline V gene (reference sequence). The CDR3 loop spans 20 amino acids. This CDR3 is CASSVPAYAPPGQGLDGYTF. The CDR3 DNA sequence: TGTGCTAGCAGCGTACCCGCCTACGCTCCTCCGGGACAGGGGCTGGATGGCTACACCTTC. Looking up the rest from reference TRBV7-7 and TRBJ1-2 gives the full variable domain: GAGVSQSPRYKVTKRGQDVTLRCDPISSHATLYWYQQALGQGPEFLTYFNYEAQPDKSGLPSDRFSAERPEGSISTLTIQRTEQRDSAMYRCASSVPAYAPPGQGLDGYTFGSGTRLTVV.

V usage is TRBV5-8 and J usage is TRBJ1-6; 7 positions agree with TRBD1. The CDR3 spans 15 residues. Germline CDR1 and CDR2: SGHTS and YDEGEE. Trimming took 9 bases from V and 0 from J; bases not matched to a gene: 6. The CDR3 DNA is TGTGCCACCCCACAGGGGAGCTCCTATAATTCACCCCTCCACTTT. It yields the protein CATPQGSSYNSPLHF.

There are a few counts of this clone. V is TRBV19 and J is TRBJ1-3, with a weak D call TRBD1 (5 bases). The CDR3 runs to 15 residues. Germline V gene sequence: CDR1 LNHDA, CDR2 SQIVND (reference sequence). Deletions cut 5 bases from V and 1 base from J, with 12 bases between. The DNA for the CDR3 is TGTGCCAGTAGTCGCTCCAGGGAATCTGGAAACACCATATATTTT. Translating it yields CASSRSRESGNTIYF.

This chain links TRBV7-6 with TRBJ1-1; D unclear. CDR1 is SGHVS, CDR2 FNYEAQ, per germline. The germline V and J ends were trimmed by 1 base and 4 bases, with 7 bases remaining between them. This CDR3 spans 13 amino acids. The CDR3 is CASSLESFTEAFF. The CDR3, as DNA: TGTGCCAGCAGCTTAGAGAGTTTCACTGAAGCTTTCTTT.

This clone was counted between two and nine times. The chain joins TRBV7-9 to TRBJ2-7, with a weak D call TRBD1 (6 bases). The CDR3 totals 13 residues. V was shortened by 4 bases and J by 3 bases, with 10 bases between the two germline ends. Germline CDR1 SEHNR, CDR2 FQNEAQ (reference sequence). The CDR3 reads CASSYGGGYEQYF. The CDR3 nucleotides are TGTGCCAGCAGCTATGGGGGCGGCTACGAGCAGTACTTC.

The rearrangement joins TRBV2 to TRBJ1-5; possibly TRBD1 for D (6 bases). CDR3 size: 13 residues. Trimming cost V 7 bases and J 6 bases, with 13 bases left between them. Germline V CDR1 and CDR2: SNHLY, FYNNEI. The CDR3 loop reads CASNRDIGQPQHF. For the CDR3, the DNA is TGTGCCAGCAACCGGGACATCGGTCAGCCCCAGCATTTT.

The chain uses TRBV7-9 and TRBJ2-4; 7 bases fit TRBD1. The trim removed 5 bases at V and 1 base at J, leaving 5 bases unmatched. Per the germline V gene, CDR1 is SEHNR and CDR2 is FQNEAQ (reference sequence). The CDR3 sequence is 15 residues long. The CDR3 sequence is CASSPQGEAKNIQYF. CDR3 nucleotides: TGTGCCAGCAGCCCCCAGGGGGAGGCCAAAAACATTCAGTACTTC.

The chain combines TRBV12-5 with TRBJ1-2, with 9 nucleotides matching TRBD1. V lost 0 bases, J lost 1 base, and 6 bases stayed unmatched. Germline assignment: CDR1 LGHNT and CDR2 FRNRAP. CDR3 size: 17 residues. The chain's CDR3 is CASGLVMGTGSNYGYTF. The CDR3 nucleotides read TGTGCTAGTGGTTTGGTAATGGGGACAGGGAGTAACTATGGCTACACCTTC.

This clone has a single count. J is TRBJ2-7 and V is TRBV6-5; TRBD2 is a possible D gene (6 bases). V lost 2 bases to trimming and J lost 5 bases, with 10 bases between them. The CDR3 is 13 amino acids. The germline CDR1 and CDR2 sequences are MNHEY and SVGAGI. The CDR3 nucleotides are TGTGCCAGCAGTTACGTGGAGGGTGACGAGCAGTACTTC. It translates to CASSYVEGDEQYF.

CDR3 in DNA: TGTGCCAGTAGTACCAGGACAGGGTACGGTGAAAAACTGTTTTTT. This gives the protein CASSTRTGYGEKLFF. The V and J genes are TRBV19 and TRBJ1-4; 8 bases agree with TRBD1. The CDR3 sequence is 15 residues long. CDR1 and CDR2 from the germline V gene are LNHDA and SQIVND (reference sequence). Trimming took 4 bases from V and 7 from J; bases not matched to a gene: 8.

The sample holds a few counts of this clone. The chain is built from TRBV10-1 and TRBJ1-1; maybe TRBD1 (5 bases). Trimming removed 6 bases at V and 1 base at J, with 9 bases between. CDR3 length equals 13 residues. Germline CDR1 is WNHNN and CDR2 is SYGVQD (reference sequence). The DNA for the CDR3 is TGCGCCAGCAGGGGGCGCGGGAACACTGAAGCTTTCTTT. Amino acid sequence: CASRGRGNTEAFF.

V usage is TRBV30 and J usage is TRBJ1-3; 7 bases match TRBD1. The CDR3 covers 19 residues. Germline-derived CDR1 and CDR2 are GTSNPN and SVGIG (reference sequence). V was clipped by 1 base and J by 3 bases; unmatched bases: 18. The CDR3 nucleotides are TGTGCCTGGAGTGCCCAGTTGGCCCGAAACAGGGGTATTGGAAACACCATATATTTT. Its translation: CAWSAQLARNRGIGNTIYF. The whole variable domain, filled in from reference TRBV30 and TRBJ1-3, reads SQTIHQWPATLVQPVGSPLSLECTVEGTSNPNLYWYRQAAGRGLQLLFYSVGIGQISSEVPQNLSASRPQDRQFILSSKKLLLSDSGFYLCAWSAQLARNRGIGNTIYFGEGSWLTVV.

The V call is TRBV30, the J call TRBJ1-3; D gene uncertain. Germline assignment: CDR1 GTSNPN and CDR2 SVGIG (reference sequence). The CDR3 length is 15 residues. V was shortened by 3 bases and J by 1 base, with 13 bases between the two germline ends. The CDR3 DNA sequence: TGTGCCTGGAGGGACCCGGGAGCTTCTGGAAACACCATATATTTT. Translating gives CAWRDPGASGNTIYF.

The chain combines TRBV3-1 (or the pseudogene TRBV3-2) with TRBJ2-1; D is ambiguous. The CDR3 loop spans 14 amino acids. CDR1 is LGHDT, CDR2 YNNKEL, per germline (reference sequence). The V end lost 0 bases, the J end lost 2 bases, and 5 bases lay between the germline ends. The CDR3 region has the DNA TGTGCCAGCAGCCAAGATGGAGCCTACAATGAGCAGTTCTTC. Translating it yields CASSQDGAYNEQFF.

The chain carries TRBV24-1 and TRBJ2-1; tentative D call: TRBD2 (6 bases). Germline lookup yields CDR1 KGHDR and CDR2 SFDVKD. The CDR3 totals 14 residues. V was trimmed by 3 bases and J by 7 bases, leaving 12 bases between them. In DNA, the CDR3 is TGTGCCACCAGTGATACCGGGGGAGCTAATGAGCAGTTCTTC. This encodes CATSDTGGANEQFF.

This clone appeared once. J is TRBJ2-7 and V is TRBV9, with TRBD2 identical over 8 bases. The CDR3 is made up of 15 amino acids. CDR1 and CDR2 (germline): SGDLS, YYNGEE. The V segment lost 1 base and the J segment 0 bases; nucleotides outside the gene matches: 3. In DNA form, the CDR3 reads TGTGCCAGCAGCGTAACGGGAGGGCCCTCCTACGAGCAGTACTTC. It codes for CASSVTGGPSYEQYF.